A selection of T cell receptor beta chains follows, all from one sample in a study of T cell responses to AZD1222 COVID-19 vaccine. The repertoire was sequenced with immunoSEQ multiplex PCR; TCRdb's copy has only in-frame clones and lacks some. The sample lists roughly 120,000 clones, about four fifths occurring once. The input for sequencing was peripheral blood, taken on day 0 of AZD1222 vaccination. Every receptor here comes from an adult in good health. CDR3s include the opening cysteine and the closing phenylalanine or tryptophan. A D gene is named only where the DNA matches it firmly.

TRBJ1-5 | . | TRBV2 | CASRGDLNQPQHF
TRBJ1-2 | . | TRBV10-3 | CAISESSDRRSAGYTF
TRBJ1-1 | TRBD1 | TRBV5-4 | CASSFFSLRTGDLNTEAFF
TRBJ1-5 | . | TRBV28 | CASTHTPYSNQPQHF
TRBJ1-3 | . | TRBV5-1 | CASSPRDSSSGNTIYF
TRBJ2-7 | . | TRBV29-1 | CSVAPRGGRQYSYEQYF
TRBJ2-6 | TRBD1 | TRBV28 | CASSAQGAGANVLTF
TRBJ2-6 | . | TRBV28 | CASSYTERAGANVLTF
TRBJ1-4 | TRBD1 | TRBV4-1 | CASSRGQGVNEKLFF
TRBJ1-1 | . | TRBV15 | CATSRQLNTEAFF
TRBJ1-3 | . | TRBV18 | CASSPTGTSGNTIYF
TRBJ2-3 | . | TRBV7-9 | CASSSNLGISGRTDTQYF
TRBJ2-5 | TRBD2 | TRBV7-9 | CASSATSGRRETQYF
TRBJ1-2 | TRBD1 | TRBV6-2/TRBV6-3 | CASSYRGQGYGYTF
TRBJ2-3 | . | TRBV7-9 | CASSFRNSGSDTQYF
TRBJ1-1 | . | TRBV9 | CASSPQPQGMNTEAFF
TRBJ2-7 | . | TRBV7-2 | CASSFLGLYEQYF
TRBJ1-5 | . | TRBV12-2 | CASRLHGTVHSNQPQHF
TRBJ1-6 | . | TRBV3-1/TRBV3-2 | CASSQSLKVLQGFWDSPLHF
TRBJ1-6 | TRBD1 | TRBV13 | CASSPGQGASPLHF
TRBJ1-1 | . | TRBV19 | CASSIGFGGRDTEAFF
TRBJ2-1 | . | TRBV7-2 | CASSLDGEREQFF
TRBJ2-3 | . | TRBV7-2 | CASSRTGQYTDTQYF
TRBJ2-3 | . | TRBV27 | CASSLSFDTQYF
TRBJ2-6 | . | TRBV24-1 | CATSVPGANVLTF
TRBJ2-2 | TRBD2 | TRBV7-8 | CASSSRLADRPGELFF
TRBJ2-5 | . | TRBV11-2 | CASSLGLYVETQYF
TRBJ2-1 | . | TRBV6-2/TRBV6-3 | CASSYYRYNEQFF
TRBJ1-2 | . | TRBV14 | CASSRQAGGNYGYTF